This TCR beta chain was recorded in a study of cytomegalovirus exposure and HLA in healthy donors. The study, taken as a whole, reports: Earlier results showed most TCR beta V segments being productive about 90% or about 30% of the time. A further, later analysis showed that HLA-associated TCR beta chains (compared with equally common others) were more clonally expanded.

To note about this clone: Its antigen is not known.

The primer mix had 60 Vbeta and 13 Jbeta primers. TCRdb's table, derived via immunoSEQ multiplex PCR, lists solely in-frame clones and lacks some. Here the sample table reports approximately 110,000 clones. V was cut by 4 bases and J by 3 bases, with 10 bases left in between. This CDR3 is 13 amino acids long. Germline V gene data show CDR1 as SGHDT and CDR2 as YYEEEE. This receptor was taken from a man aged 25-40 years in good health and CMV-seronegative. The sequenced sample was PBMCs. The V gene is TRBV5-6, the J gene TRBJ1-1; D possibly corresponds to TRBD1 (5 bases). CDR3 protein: CASSPGQDTEAFF. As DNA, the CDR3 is TGTGCCAGCAGCCCCGGACAAGACACTGAAGCTTTCTTT.